This record covers a single TCR beta chain. Germline values: CDR1 KGHSH, CDR2 LQKENI. The CDR3 has 15 amino acids. The V gene end was trimmed by 0 bases and the J gene end by 8 bases; junction bases not matched to a gene: 2. As handled by the study authors: Amplifying reference gene primers gave estimates of nucleated cell counts. The table came from immunoSEQ multiplex PCR; TCRdb's copy has only in-frame clones and leaves some out. Clone size and V and J calls were adopted from that table, with D and trimming inferred from the DNA. The table records just over 650,000 clones, 80% to 90% of them present only once. These data are taken from a study of blood T cell repertoires in COVID-19. Study in general: Acute and convalescent COVID-19 samples came from the United States, Italy and Spain. Sources were T cells, B-cell-depleted T cells, or PBMCs; the material itself was cDNA or gDNA.

Sequencing was done on a sample of peripheral blood. The chain links TRBV18 to TRBJ1-4; 11 bases map to TRBD1. This TCR was sampled from a woman under 30 with acute or convalescent COVID-19. The CDR3: CASSPPRTGGEKLFF. The CDR3 region has the DNA TGTGCCAGCTCACCACCGCGGACAGGGGGCGAAAAACTGTTTTTT.